Each of the 31 T cell receptor beta chains below was sequenced from the same sample in a study of blood T cell repertoires in COVID-19. The method was immunoSEQ multiplex PCR; TCRdb's version includes in-frame clones alone and lacks a portion of them. The sample yields about 64,000 clones, approximately 90% seen once. The specimen was PBMCs or T cells enriched from blood (not recorded which). The receptors derive from a woman aged 40-49 years who had recovered from COVID-19.

The chain uses TRBV19 and TRBJ1-1; no reliable D call. With 7 bases removed from V and 1 base from J, the gap between germline ends came to 10 bases. Germline-derived CDR1 and CDR2 are LNHDA and SQIVND (reference sequence). The CDR3 has 13 residues. The CDR3 here is CASKLEGNTEAFF. Here the CDR3 DNA reads TGTGCCAGTAAGCTGGAGGGGAACACTGAAGCTTTCTTT.

The chain uses TRBV3-1 (or the pseudogene TRBV3-2) and TRBJ2-1, with D possibly TRBD2 on 5 matching bases. V was pared by 2 bases and J by 9 bases, with 14 bases between. CDR3 length equals 14 residues. Germline assignment: CDR1 LGHDT and CDR2 YNNKEL (reference sequence). The CDR3 loop reads CASSQRFGGGEQFF. The CDR3 nucleotides read TGTGCCAGCAGCCAAAGATTCGGAGGTGGTGAGCAGTTCTTC.

The genes are TRBV6-5 and TRBJ2-1; D possibly corresponds to TRBD2 (6 bases). The V gene's germline CDR1 is MNHEY and CDR2 SVGAGI. The ends were cut back, 1 base at V and 4 bases at J, with 14 bases in the middle. CDR3 length equals 16 residues. The CDR3 here is CASSYLTRGRYNEQFF. In DNA form, the CDR3 reads TGTGCCAGCAGTTACTTGACTAGGGGCCGGTACAATGAGCAGTTCTTC.

The V call is TRBV18, the J call TRBJ1-2; 7 positions match TRBD1. V shed 0 bases and J 4 bases; nucleotides not matched to a gene: 11. Germline CDR1 and CDR2: KGHSH and LQKENI. The CDR3 contains 17 residues. As DNA, the CDR3 is TGTGCCAGCTCACCACCGCTAGAAGGGGGCCGGGGCTATGGCTACACCTTC. Its translation is CASSPPLEGGRGYGYTF.

This clone has only one observation. The chain recombines TRBV5-4 with TRBJ1-1, with unresolved D. Germline V gene lookup returns CDR1 SGHNT and CDR2 YYREEE (reference sequence). The CDR3 sequence is 15 residues long. Deletions cut 0 bases from V and 3 bases from J, with 12 bases between. Here the CDR3 reads CASSLDPVSDTEAFF. CDR3 nucleotides: TGTGCCAGCAGCTTGGATCCGGTCTCGGACACTGAAGCTTTCTTT.

The genes are TRBV18 and TRBJ2-7; 10 bases are shared with TRBD1. The CDR3 totals 14 residues. Germline CDR1 is KGHSH and CDR2 is LQKENI. After removal of 3 bases from V and 6 bases from J, the junction contained 5 bases not matched to a gene. CDR3 nucleotides: TGTGCCAGCTCACCCGCGACAGGGGGCTCCGAGCAGTACTTC. Amino acid sequence: CASSPATGGSEQYF.

The CDR3 region is CASSLGDGGTQYF. The CDR3 nucleotides are TGTGCCAGCAGCTTAGGGGACGGGGGGACCCAGTACTTC. This sequence joins TRBV7-8 and TRBJ2-5; D is perhaps TRBD2 (6 bases). This CDR3 region has 13 residues. Trimming took 1 base from V and 7 from J, leaving 10 bases between them. Germline-derived CDR1 and CDR2 are SGHVS and FQNEAQ.

The gene calls are TRBV6-5 and TRBJ1-3; D is undetermined. This CDR3 spans 15 amino acids. Per germline, CDR1 MNHEY and CDR2 SVGAGI. Trimming shortened V by 2 bases and J by 0 bases, and 8 bases separated the two germline ends. This CDR3 reads CASSYTGSSGNTIYF. In DNA form, the CDR3 reads TGTGCCAGCAGTTACACGGGGTCCTCTGGAAACACCATATATTTT.

The V gene is TRBV20-1, the J gene TRBJ2-3; 11 nucleotides match TRBD2. The V gene's germline CDR1 is DFQATT and CDR2 SNEGSKA (reference sequence). This CDR3 is built from 14 residues. V shed 3 bases and J 5 bases; nucleotides not matched to a gene: 4. The CDR3: CSASSGGAGDTQYF. The CDR3 DNA follows: TGCAGTGCTAGTAGCGGGGGGGCTGGAGATACGCAGTATTTT.

Here the CDR3 DNA reads TGTGCCAGCAGTTTACCCCGGGACAGGGTCCAAGAGACCCAGTACTTC. Its protein product is CASSLPRDRVQETQYF. V is TRBV28 and J is TRBJ2-5; 9 bases align to TRBD1. Germline V gene data show CDR1 as MDHEN and CDR2 as SYDVKM. Trimming cost V 2 bases and J 1 base; bases outside gene matches: 5. The CDR3 covers 16 residues.

This chain uses TRBV11-2 with TRBJ2-7; 9 nucleotides agree with TRBD2. V was pared by 7 bases and J by 6 bases, with 19 bases of the junction left unmatched. The germline gives CDR1 SGHAT, CDR2 FQNNGV. There are 17 residues in the CDR3. The CDR3 DNA sequence: TGTGCCAGCACGAATCGGGCTAGGGGGCTAGCGGGGTTCGAGCAGTACTTC. It translates to CASTNRARGLAGFEQYF.

This clone was detected once. The chain carries TRBV7-3 and TRBJ1-1; 8 bases are shared with TRBD1. The CDR3 sequence is 14 residues long. Losses at the gene ends were 4 bases for V and 4 bases for J; bases not matched to a gene: 5. The germline V gene encodes CDR1 SGHTA and CDR2 FQGTGA. The CDR3 nucleotides read TGTGCCAGCAGCTCCCAGGGGGCAGGCACTGAAGCTTTCTTT. As protein: CASSSQGAGTEAFF.

This chain's CDR3 is CASSLDDRDTRPHKYF. CDR3 sequence (DNA): TGTGCCAGCAGCTTAGACGACCGGGACACCAGGCCTCACAAGTACTTC. The chain joins TRBV11-2 to TRBJ2-7; tentative D call: TRBD1 (6 bases). Per germline, CDR1 SGHAT and CDR2 FQNNGV. The CDR3 runs 16 residues. V shed 0 bases and J shed 11 bases, with 23 bases lying between them.

V is TRBV9 and J is TRBJ1-2, with D perhaps TRBD1 (5 bases). Per the germline V gene, CDR1 is SGDLS and CDR2 is YYNGEE. The CDR3 contains 20 residues. V lost 0 bases, J lost 3 bases, and 27 bases lay in between. CDR3 residues: CASSVGELWQGVLEDYGYTF. CDR3 bases: TGTGCCAGCAGCGTAGGAGAATTGTGGCAGGGCGTTTTAGAGGACTATGGCTACACCTTC.

The chain couples TRBV19 to TRBJ1-6; D may be TRBD1 (5 bases). The CDR3 runs 14 residues. CDR1 is LNHDA and CDR2 is SQIVND in the germline V gene (reference sequence). Trimming took 9 bases from V and 2 from J, leaving 11 bases between them. CDR3 DNA: TGTGCCAGAGTATGGGGGGCCTATAATTCACCCCTCCACTTT. Its translation: CARVWGAYNSPLHF.

The rearrangement joins TRBV11-3 to TRBJ2-3, with TRBD2 matching 11 bases. The CDR3 covers 16 residues. The V gene's germline CDR1 is SGHNT and CDR2 YENEEA. Trimming took 4 bases from V and 2 from J; bases not matched to a gene: 5. The CDR3 reads CASSSLAGAATDTQYF. The DNA of the CDR3 is TGTGCCAGCAGCTCACTAGCGGGGGCTGCCACAGATACGCAGTATTTT.

This chain links TRBV13 with TRBJ1-1; 7 nucleotides agree with TRBD1. CDR1 PRHDT and CDR2 FYEKMQ come from the germline V gene (reference sequence). This CDR3 has 15 residues. After removal of 5 bases from V and 3 bases from J, the junction contained 9 bases not matched to a gene. In DNA, the CDR3 is TGTGCCAGCAGCCCGACTGGACAGGACTACACTGAAGCTTTCTTT. It translates to CASSPTGQDYTEAFF.

In its sample, this clone was seen once. The chain is built from TRBV11-2 and TRBJ2-1, with 10 bases identical to TRBD2. CDR3 length: 15 residues. CDR1 SGHAT and CDR2 FQNNGV come from the germline V gene. V lost 5 bases to trimming and J lost 7 bases; unmatched junction nucleotides: 8. Here the CDR3 DNA reads TGTGCCAGCAGCGAACTCCTAGCGGGGGATAATGAGCAGTTCTTC. Encoded protein: CASSELLAGDNEQFF.

V is TRBV19 and J is TRBJ1-1; D unclear. This CDR3 spans 13 amino acids. V lost 4 bases and J 1 base, leaving 7 bases between the germline ends. Germline V CDR1 and CDR2: LNHDA, SQIVND (reference sequence). CDR3 sequence reads: CASSTARNTEAFF. Here the CDR3 DNA reads TGTGCCAGTAGTACGGCTAGGAACACTGAAGCTTTCTTT.

The rearrangement links TRBV5-6 to TRBJ2-7; TRBD1 is a possible D gene (6 bases). This CDR3 is 16 amino acids long. V lost 0 bases, J lost 2 bases, and 15 bases lay in between. Germline lookup yields CDR1 SGHDT and CDR2 YYEEEE. The chain's CDR3 is CASSLEPGTLTYEQYF. Here the CDR3 DNA reads TGTGCCAGCAGCTTGGAACCCGGGACACTCACCTACGAGCAGTACTTC. Variable domain in full (rest from reference TRBV5-6 and TRBJ2-7): DAGVTQSPTHLIKTRGQQVTLRCSPKSGHDTVSWYQQALGQGPQFIFQYYEEEERQRGNFPDRFSGHQFPNYSSELNVNALLLGDSALYLCASSLEPGTLTYEQYFGPGTRLTVT.

J is TRBJ1-1 and V is TRBV10-3; possibly TRBD1 for D (6 bases). V lost 0 bases to trimming and J lost 0 bases, with 8 bases between them. Germline V gives CDR1 ENHRY, CDR2 SYGVKD. The CDR3 is 15 residues long. The CDR3 spells CAISESGGLNTEAFF. CDR3 DNA sequence: TGTGCCATCAGTGAGTCGGGGGGGCTGAACACTGAAGCTTTCTTT.

In its sample, this clone was seen once. The rearrangement joins TRBV5-1 to TRBJ2-5; 12 bases line up with TRBD2. Germline V gene sequence: CDR1 SGHRS, CDR2 YFSETQ. This CDR3 is 16 amino acids long. V lost 2 bases and J lost 5; bases outside the gene matches: 7. CDR3 DNA: TGCGCCAGCAGCTTACTAGCGGGGGGACGTGGGGAGACCCAGTACTTC. Amino acids: CASSLLAGGRGETQYF.

J is TRBJ2-7 and V is TRBV6-1; D unclear. Germline-derived CDR1 and CDR2 are MNHNS and SASEGT. V dropped 3 bases and J dropped 0 bases, with 15 bases sitting between them. The CDR3 is 16 residues long. CDR3: CASSDPRGLSSYEQYF. CDR3 sequence (DNA): TGTGCCAGCAGTGACCCTCGCGGCTTAAGCTCCTACGAGCAGTACTTC.

This clone appeared a single time. The CDR3 DNA follows: TGCGCCAGCAGCTTGGGGAGGGCGGGGAACTATGGCTACACCTTC. Its protein is CASSLGRAGNYGYTF. This chain connects TRBV5-1 to TRBJ1-2; D gene unclear. Germline V gives CDR1 SGHRS, CDR2 YFSETQ. The CDR3 consists of 15 residues. Trimming left V 0 bases short and J 2 bases short, with 11 bases between.

This CDR3 reads CASSPRGGFEETQYF. The CDR3 DNA sequence: TGCGCCAGCAGCCCCCGGGGGGGATTTGAGGAGACCCAGTACTTC. V is TRBV5-1 and J is TRBJ2-5, with 8 positions matching TRBD2. Germline CDR1 and CDR2: SGHRS and YFSETQ. The CDR3 covers 15 residues. V dropped 4 bases and J dropped 5; count of bases not matched to a gene: 10.

V and J are TRBV4-2 and TRBJ2-2; D gene ambiguous. The CDR3 loop spans 15 amino acids. CDR1 is LGHNA and CDR2 is YNFKEQ in the germline V gene. The V end was cut by 0 bases, the J end by 5 bases, with 10 bases between. The CDR3 spells CASSQDQIVTGELFF. The CDR3 nucleotides are TGTGCCAGCAGCCAAGATCAAATAGTTACCGGGGAGCTGTTTTTT.

By share, this clone counts as medium-sized (0.01 to 0.1%). The chain's CDR3 is CASSFYGGAETQYF. The CDR3 coding sequence is TGTGCCAGCAGTTTTTACGGGGGGGCGGAGACCCAGTACTTC. This rearrangement joins TRBV7-2 to TRBJ2-5, with 8 bases lining up with TRBD2. The junction had 8 bases not matched to a gene; V was cut back by 6 bases and J by 5 bases. The CDR3 contains 14 residues. The germline gives CDR1 SGHTA, CDR2 FQGNSA.

The V call is TRBV10-3, the J call TRBJ2-2; D is uncertain. Trimming pared 2 bases from V and 2 bases from J, leaving 12 bases between. CDR3 length: 16 residues. Germline V gene lookup returns CDR1 ENHRY and CDR2 SYGVKD. DNA of the CDR3: TGTGCCATCAGTGAGCGAGAAGAGGCTAACACCGGGGAGCTGTTTTTT. It specifies CAISEREEANTGELFF.

The chain is built from TRBV7-9 and TRBJ1-4; D may be TRBD1 (6 bases). In germline, CDR1 is SEHNR, CDR2 FQNEAQ (reference sequence). The CDR3 sequence is 15 residues long. Trimming pared 4 bases from V and 8 bases from J, leaving 17 bases between. CDR3 loop: CASSSVQGRGEKLFF. CDR3 DNA: TGTGCCAGCAGCTCGGTACAGGGACGGGGCGAAAAACTGTTTTTT.

CDR3 amino acids: CASSRAGRDNEQFF. DNA for the CDR3: TGTGCCAGCAGCCGAGCGGGCCGAGACAATGAGCAGTTCTTC. This chain links TRBV3-1 (or the pseudogene TRBV3-2) with TRBJ2-1; tentative D call: TRBD2 (6 bases). V shed 4 bases and J shed 5 bases, with 12 bases lying between them. Germline V gene data show CDR1 as LGHDT and CDR2 as YNNKEL (reference sequence). This CDR3 contains 14 residues.

This clone was found once. This sequence joins TRBV6-5 and TRBJ2-3; possible D gene TRBD1, 5 bases. Germline V gives CDR1 MNHEY, CDR2 SVGAGI. The CDR3 is 14 residues long. Deletions cut 7 bases from V and 3 bases from J, with 14 bases between. CDR3 bases: TGTGCCAGCATGTGGCGGACAAGGACAGATACGCAGTATTTT. Its translation: CASMWRTRTDTQYF.